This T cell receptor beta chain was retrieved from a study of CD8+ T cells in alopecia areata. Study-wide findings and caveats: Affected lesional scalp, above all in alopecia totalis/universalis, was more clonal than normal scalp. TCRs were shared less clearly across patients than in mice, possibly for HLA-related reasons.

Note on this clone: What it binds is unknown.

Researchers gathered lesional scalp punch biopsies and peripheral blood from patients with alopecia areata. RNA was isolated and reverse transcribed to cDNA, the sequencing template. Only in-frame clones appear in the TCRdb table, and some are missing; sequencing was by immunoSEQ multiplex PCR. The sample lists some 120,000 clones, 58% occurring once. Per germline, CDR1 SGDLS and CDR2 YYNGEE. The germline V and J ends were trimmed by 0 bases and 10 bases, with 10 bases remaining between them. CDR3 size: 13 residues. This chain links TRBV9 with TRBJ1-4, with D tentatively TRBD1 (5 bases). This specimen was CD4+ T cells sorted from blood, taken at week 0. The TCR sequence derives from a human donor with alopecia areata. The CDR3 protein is CASSVGGQGKLFF. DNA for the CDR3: TGTGCCAGCAGCGTAGGCGGTCAGGGAAAACTGTTTTTT.